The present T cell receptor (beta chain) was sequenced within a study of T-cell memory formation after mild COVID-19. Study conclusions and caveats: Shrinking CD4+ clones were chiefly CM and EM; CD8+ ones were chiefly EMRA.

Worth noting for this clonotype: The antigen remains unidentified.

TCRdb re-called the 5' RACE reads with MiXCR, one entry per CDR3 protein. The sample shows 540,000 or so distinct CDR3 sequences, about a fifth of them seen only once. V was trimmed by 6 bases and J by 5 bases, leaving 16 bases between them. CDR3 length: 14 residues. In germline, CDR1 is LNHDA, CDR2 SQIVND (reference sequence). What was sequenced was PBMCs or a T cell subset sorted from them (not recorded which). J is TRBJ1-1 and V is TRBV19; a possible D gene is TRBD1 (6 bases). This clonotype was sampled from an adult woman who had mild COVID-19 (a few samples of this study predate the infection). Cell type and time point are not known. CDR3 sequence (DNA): TGTGCCAGTAGCCCCCGGGGGGCGAAGACTGAAGCTTTCTTT. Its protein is CASSPRGAKTEAFF.